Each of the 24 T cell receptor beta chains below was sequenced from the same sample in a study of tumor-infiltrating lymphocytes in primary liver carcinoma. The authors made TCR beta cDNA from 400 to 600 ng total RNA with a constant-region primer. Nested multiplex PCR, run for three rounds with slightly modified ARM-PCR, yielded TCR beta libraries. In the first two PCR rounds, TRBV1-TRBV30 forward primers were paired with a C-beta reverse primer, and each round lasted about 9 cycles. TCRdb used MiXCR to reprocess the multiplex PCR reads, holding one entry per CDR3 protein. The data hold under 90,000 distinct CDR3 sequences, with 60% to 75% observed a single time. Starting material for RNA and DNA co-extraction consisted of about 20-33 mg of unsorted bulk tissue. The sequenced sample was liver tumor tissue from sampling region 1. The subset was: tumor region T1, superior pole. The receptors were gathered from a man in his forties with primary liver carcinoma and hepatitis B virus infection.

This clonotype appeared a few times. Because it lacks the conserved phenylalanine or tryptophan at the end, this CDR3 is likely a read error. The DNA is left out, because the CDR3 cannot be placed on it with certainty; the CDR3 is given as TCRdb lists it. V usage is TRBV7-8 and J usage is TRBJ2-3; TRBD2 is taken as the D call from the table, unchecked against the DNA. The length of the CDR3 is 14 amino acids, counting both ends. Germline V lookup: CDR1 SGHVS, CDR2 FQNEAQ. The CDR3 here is CASSLGLGTDTRYL.

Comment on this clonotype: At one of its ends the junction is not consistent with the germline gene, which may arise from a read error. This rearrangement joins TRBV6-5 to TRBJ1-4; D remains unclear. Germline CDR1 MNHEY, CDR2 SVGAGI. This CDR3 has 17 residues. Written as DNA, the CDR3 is TGTGCTAGCAGTTACTATTGGGTTTCGGCGCTTAATGAAAAACTGTTTTTT. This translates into CASSYYWVSALNEKLFF.

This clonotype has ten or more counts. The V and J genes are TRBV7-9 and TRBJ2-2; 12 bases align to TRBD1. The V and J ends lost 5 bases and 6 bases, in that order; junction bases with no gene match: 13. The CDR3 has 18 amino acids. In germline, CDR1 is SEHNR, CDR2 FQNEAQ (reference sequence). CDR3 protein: CASSPPMGQGAQAGELFF. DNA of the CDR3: TGTGCCAGCAGCCCGCCCATGGGACAGGGGGCGCAGGCCGGGGAGCTGTTTTTT.

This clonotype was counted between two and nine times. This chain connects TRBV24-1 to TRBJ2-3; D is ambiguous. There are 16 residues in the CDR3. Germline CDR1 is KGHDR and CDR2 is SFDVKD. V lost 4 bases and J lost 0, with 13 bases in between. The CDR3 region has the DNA TGTGCCACCAGTGACCCCGCTGGGCCGAGCACAGATACGCAGTATTTT. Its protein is CATSDPAGPSTDTQYF.

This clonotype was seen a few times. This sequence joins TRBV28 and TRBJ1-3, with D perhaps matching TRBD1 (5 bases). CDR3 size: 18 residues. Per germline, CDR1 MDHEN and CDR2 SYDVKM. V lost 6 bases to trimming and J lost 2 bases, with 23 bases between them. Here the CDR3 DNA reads TGTGCCAGCAGCCCCGGGACGGAGGACCGTTGGGCTGGAAACACCATATATTTT. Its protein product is CASSPGTEDRWAGNTIYF.

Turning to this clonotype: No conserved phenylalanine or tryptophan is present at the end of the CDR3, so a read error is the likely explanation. The CDR3 DNA is TGCAGTGGAGGGGACAGGGAGGAGACCCAGTACTCC. Residues: CSGGDREETQYS. The rearrangement joins TRBV29-1 to TRBJ2-5; TRBD1 aligns across 9 bases. Germline assignment: CDR1 SQVTM and CDR2 ANQGSEA. This CDR3 comprises 12 residues.

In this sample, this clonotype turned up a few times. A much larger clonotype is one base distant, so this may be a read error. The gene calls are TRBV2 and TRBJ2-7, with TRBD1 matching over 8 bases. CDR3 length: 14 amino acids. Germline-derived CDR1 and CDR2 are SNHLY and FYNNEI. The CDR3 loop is CANSWTGNSYEQYF. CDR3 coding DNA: TGTGCCAACAGTTGGACAGGGAACTCCTACGAGCAGTACTTC.

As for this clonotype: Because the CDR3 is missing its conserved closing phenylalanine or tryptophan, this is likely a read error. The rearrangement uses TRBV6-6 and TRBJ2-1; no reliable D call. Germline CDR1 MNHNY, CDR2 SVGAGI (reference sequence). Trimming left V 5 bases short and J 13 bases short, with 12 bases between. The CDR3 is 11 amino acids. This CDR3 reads CASSQVGEQFL. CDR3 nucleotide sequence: TGTGCCAGCAGTCAGGTTGGGGAACAGTTCTTA.

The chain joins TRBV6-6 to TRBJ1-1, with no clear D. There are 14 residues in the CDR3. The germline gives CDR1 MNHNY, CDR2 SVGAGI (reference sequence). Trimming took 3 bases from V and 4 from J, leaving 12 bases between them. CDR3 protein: CASSYLIAITEAFF. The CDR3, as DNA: TGTGCCAGCAGTTATTTGATTGCGATCACTGAAGCTTTCTTT.

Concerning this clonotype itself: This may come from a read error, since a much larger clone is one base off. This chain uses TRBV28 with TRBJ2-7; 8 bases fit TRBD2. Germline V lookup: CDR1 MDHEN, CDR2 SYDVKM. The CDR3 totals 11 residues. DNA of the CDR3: TGCGTAGCGGGACCCTGGAACGAGCAGTACTTC. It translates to CVAGPWNEQYF.

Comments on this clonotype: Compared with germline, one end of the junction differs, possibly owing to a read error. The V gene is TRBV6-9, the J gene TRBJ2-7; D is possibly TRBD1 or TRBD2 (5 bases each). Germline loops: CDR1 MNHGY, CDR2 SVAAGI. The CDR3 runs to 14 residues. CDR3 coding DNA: TGTGCCTGCAGTTATTCGGGGCGTGACTACGAGCAGTACTTC. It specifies CACSYSGRDYEQYF.

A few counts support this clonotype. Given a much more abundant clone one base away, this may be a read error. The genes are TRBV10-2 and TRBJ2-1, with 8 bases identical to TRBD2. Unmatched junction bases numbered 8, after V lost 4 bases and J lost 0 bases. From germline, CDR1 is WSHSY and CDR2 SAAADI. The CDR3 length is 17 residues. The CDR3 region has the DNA TGCGCCAGCAGTGGGACTAGCTGGAGGGCCTCCTACAATGAGCAGTTCTTC. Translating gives CASSGTSWRASYNEQFF.

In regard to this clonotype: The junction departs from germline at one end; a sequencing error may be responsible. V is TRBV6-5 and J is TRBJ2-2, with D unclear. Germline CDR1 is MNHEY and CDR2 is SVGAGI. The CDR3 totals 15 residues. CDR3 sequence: CASSYAVDGAGELFF. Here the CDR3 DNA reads TGTGCAAGCAGTTACGCTGTGGACGGCGCCGGGGAGCTGTTTTTT.

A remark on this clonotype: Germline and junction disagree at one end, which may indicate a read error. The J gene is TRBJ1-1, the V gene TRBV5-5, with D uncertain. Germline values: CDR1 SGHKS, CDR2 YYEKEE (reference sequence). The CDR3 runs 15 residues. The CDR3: CASSLRGAGNTEALF. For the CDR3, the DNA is TGTGCCAGCAGCTTGCGCGGCGCGGGGAACACTGAAGCTCTCTTT.

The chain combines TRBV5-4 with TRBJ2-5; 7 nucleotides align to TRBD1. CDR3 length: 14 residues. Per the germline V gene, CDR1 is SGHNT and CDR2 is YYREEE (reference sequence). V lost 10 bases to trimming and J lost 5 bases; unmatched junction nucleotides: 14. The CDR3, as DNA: TGTGCCGGCAACCGAACAGGGGAAGGGGAGACCCAGTACTTC. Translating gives CAGNRTGEGETQYF. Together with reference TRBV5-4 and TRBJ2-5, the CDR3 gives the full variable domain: ETGVTQSPTHLIKTRGQQVTLRCSSQSGHNTVSWYQQALGQGPQFIFQYYREEENGRGNFPPRFSGLQFPNYSSELNVNALELDDSALYLCAGNRTGEGETQYFGPGTRLLVL.

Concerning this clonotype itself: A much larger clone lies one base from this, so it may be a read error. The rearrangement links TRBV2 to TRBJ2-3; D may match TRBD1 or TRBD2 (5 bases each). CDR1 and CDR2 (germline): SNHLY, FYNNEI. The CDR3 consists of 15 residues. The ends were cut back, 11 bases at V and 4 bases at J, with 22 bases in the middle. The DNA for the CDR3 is TGTGCCGCCAAACCGAGCGGCCAGGGACCAGATACGCAGTATTTT. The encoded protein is CAAKPSGQGPDTQYF. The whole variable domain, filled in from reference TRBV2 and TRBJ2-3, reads EPEVTQTPSHQVTQMGQEVILRCVPISNHLYFYWYRQILGQKVEFLVSFYNNEISEKSEIFDDQFSVERPDGSNFTLKIRSTKLEDSAMYFCAAKPSGQGPDTQYFGPGTRLTVL.

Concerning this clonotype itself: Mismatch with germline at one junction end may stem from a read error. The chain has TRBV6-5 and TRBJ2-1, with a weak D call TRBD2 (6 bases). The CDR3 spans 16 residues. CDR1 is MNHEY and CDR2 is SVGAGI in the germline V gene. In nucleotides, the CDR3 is TGTGCCAGTAGTTATAGCGGCAGTCTAGAGGCATATGAGCAGTTCTTC. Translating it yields CASSYSGSLEAYEQFF.

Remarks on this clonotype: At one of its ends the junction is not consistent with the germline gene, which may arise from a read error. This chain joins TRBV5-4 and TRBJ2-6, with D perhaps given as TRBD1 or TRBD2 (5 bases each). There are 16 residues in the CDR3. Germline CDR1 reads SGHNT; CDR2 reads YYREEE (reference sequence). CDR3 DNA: TGTGCCAGCAGCCCGATCTTAGCTGCTGGGACCAATGTCCTGACTTTC. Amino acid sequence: CASSPILAAGTNVLTF.

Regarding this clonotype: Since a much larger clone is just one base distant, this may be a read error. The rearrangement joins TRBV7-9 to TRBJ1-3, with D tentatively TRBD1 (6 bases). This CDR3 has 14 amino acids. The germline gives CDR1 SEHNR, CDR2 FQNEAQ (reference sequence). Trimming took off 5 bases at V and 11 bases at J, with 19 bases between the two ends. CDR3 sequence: CASSPRTDTAAIYF. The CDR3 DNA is TGTGCCAGCAGCCCCAGGACAGACACTGCGGCCATATATTTT.

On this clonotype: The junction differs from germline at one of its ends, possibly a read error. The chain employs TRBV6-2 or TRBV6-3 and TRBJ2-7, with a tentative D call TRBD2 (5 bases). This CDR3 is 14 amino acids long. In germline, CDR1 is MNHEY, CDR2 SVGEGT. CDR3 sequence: CVSSSGLDTYERYF. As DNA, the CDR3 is TGTGTCAGCAGTTCCGGACTCGATACCTACGAGCGGTACTTC.

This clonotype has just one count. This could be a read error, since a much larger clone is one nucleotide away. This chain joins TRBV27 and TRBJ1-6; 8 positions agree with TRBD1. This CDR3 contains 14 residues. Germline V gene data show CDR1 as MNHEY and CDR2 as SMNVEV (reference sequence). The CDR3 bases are TGTGCCAACAGTAGCCGGGACAGGACTTCACCCCTCCACTTT. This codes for CANSSRDRTSPLHF.

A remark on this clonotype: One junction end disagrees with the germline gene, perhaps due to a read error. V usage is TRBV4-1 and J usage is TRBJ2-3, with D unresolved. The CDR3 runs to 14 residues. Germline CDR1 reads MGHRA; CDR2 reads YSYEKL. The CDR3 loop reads CASSQDQLADMQYF. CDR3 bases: TGCGCCAGCAGCCAAGACCAATTGGCAGATATGCAGTATTTC.

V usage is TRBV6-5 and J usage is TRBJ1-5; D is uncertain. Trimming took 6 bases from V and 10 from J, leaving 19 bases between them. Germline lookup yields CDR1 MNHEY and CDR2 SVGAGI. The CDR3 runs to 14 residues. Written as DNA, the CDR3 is TGTGCCAGCAGCCTCGGAAGGGCTGGTCAACCCCAGCATTTT. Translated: CASSLGRAGQPQHF.

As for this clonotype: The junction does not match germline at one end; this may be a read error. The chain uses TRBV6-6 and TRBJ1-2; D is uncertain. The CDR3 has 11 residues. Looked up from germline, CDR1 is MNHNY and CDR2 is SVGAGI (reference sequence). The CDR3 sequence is CVSSYSSDLTF. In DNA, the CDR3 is TGTGTCAGCAGTTACTCGAGTGACCTCACCTTC.